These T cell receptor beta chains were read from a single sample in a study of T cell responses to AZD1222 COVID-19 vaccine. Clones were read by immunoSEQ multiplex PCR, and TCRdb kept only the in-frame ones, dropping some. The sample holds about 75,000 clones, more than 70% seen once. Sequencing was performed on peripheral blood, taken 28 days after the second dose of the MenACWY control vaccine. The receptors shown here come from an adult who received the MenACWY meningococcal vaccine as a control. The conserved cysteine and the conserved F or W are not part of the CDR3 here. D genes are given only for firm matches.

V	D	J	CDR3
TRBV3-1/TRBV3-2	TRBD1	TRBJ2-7	ASTMGQRPYEQY
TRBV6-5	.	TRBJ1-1	ASSYVQGNTEAF
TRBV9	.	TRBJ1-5	ASSGTASNQPQH
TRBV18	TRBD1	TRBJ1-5	ASSPTGEDQPQH
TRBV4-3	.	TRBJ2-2	ASSQDTRQGSARELF
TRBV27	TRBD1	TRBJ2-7	ASNTGDKAYEQY
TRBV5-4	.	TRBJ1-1	ASSLGTPTSGTEAF
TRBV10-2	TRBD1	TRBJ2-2	ASSVFRQGVTGELF
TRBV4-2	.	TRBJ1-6	ASSQAGLNSPLH
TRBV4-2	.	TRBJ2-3	ASRNRPRSSDTQY
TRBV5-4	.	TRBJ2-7	ASSLTFQGRYEQY